This TCR beta chain was documented in a study of CD8+ T cells in alopecia areata (dated by TCRdb to 2017 to 2018). Study-wide context: The treated patients took part in an open-label pilot trial in which moderate-to-severe alopecia areata was treated with oral tofacitinib at 5 to 10 mg twice daily. Patients stayed on tofacitinib for 6 to 18 months and then had 6 months of follow-up off drug so that delayed response and recurrence could be assessed. The SALT score, which quantifies the percentage of affected scalp surface area, was used to measure disease severity in treated patients. The study used high-throughput TCRbeta sequencing to examine T cell clonal expansion in alopecia areata, in both the C3H/HeJ mouse model and human patients. On the human side, TCRbeta sequencing was run on scalp tissue and on sorted CD4+ and CD8+ peripheral blood T cells from healthy controls and from alopecia areata patients with either patchy or totalis/universalis disease. Patients on tofacitinib were biopsied at baseline and after 4 and 24 weeks of treatment, and several of the patients also had a later scalp biopsy. Scalp clonality was compared among normal scalp (n=4), patchy alopecia areata scalp (n=8), and alopecia totalis/universalis scalp (n=8). RNA came from the PAXgene miRNA kit for fixed scalp, the miRNeasy kit for PBMCs, and the RNeasy kit for mouse skin. TCRbeta CDR3 regions were amplified by immunoSEQ multiplex PCR using 35 Vbeta forward and 13 Jbeta reverse primers. Study-wide findings and limitations: Unlike mouse skin, which is dominated by gammadelta T cells, normal human skin has resident alphabeta T cells that are also sequenced, and this complicates analysis of the scalp TCR repertoire. Because the treated cohort was small and had only one nonresponder, larger studies are needed to examine links between baseline CD8+ expansion and response. Higher clonality and more expanded CD8+ clones were observed in lesional scalp than in normal scalp, particularly in alopecia totalis/universalis, a finding suggestive of antigenic drive. TCR sequences shared between patients were less clear than in mice, possibly partly because of HLA diversity in the patient population. Tofacitinib significantly decreased scalp clonality and the number of expanded CD8+ clones among the top 100 scalp clones. Many expanded lesional clones were found to persist in scalp and blood during tofacitinib treatment, and relapse after treatment cessation may be partly explained by this persistence.

As regards this clone: This receptor's antigen is unknown. No base quality values were provided; no much bigger clone lies one nucleotide off.

The sample's time point label is to be understood as: around 4 weeks on oral tofacitinib. The treatment or condition label, read with the paper, signifies: oral pan-JAK inhibitor, 5-10 mg twice daily. Peripheral blood and lesional scalp punch biopsies were obtained from patients with alopecia areata. PBMCs were isolated by density centrifugation and stained for CD3, CD4 and CD8, after which CD4+ and CD8+ T cells were sorted on a FACSAria. The CDR3, from cysteine to phenylalanine, totals 12 residues. Here the CDR3 DNA is all that survives: 36 bases in frame from base 1. Via the germline V gene (reference sequence), CDR1 is MNHNY and CDR2 SVGAGI. Trimming removed 0 bases from V and 3 bases from J, leaving 2 bases between the germline ends. Libraries came from the immunoSEQ multiplex PCR assay. To provide template for TCR sequencing, every sample had RNA extracted and reverse transcribed into cDNA. SuperScript III was used to make first-strand cDNA, primed with a 2:1 mix of oligo-dT and random hexamers. A synthetic immune receptor repertoire was used to measure amplification bias, and any remaining bias was corrected computationally. The original pipeline was this. After raw reads were preprocessed to remove errors, the CDR3 was defined following IMGT conventions as running from the conserved cysteine to phenylalanine. To get clonality, Shannon entropy was normalized by log2 of the number of productive unique TCRs and the result was subtracted from 1. Whether each scalp clone was CD4 or CD8 was inferred by checking scalp TCRbeta sequences against the CD4 and CD8 repertoires from sorted blood. This immuneACCESS table, as held by TCRdb, lists in-frame sequences with V and J called but not all clones. Of the missing ones, under half trace to an unresolved V gene in checked studies; the others have no known cause. Clone size and the V and J calls come from that table; the DNA yielded D and trimming. The sample includes approximately 200,000 clones, with 60% to 70% observed a single time. Of the sample, over 3% falls within the top ten clones.

Sample: CD4+ T cells sorted from blood, taken at week 4, from a patient treated with tofacitinib. Recombination linked TRBV6-6 to TRBJ1-2; the D gene identity is not certain. The sequence derives from a human donor with alopecia areata. The CDR3 has the sequence CASSYSYYGYTF. The DNA reads as follows: TGTGCCAGCAGTTACTCCTACTATGGCTACACCTTC.